There are a few counts of the clone carrying this T cell receptor (beta chain). Its target is not known. This sample is drawn from a study of cytomegalovirus exposure and HLA in healthy donors. Study results and limitations: High specificity and sensitivity for cytomegalovirus status were reported for the classifier. Most CMV-associated TCR beta chains were later found to appear HLA-restricted.

The CDR3 is made up of 13 amino acids. Trimming pared 6 bases from V and 1 base from J, leaving 9 bases between. Germline CDR1 and CDR2: MNHEY and SVGAGI. PCR was performed using 60 Vbeta and 13 Jbeta primers. Measured with immunoSEQ multiplex PCR; TCRdb has only the in-frame clones, and not every one. The table shows 75,000 to 90,000 clones, with around 70% occurring only once. The J gene is TRBJ1-1, the V gene TRBV6-5; maybe TRBD1 (5 bases). The clonotype was recovered from a woman between 40 and 55 years old in good health and CMV-seropositive. Sample: PBMCs. As DNA, the CDR3 is TGTGCCAGCAGCCCGACAGCGAACACTGAAGCTTTCTTT. Translation: CASSPTANTEAFF.